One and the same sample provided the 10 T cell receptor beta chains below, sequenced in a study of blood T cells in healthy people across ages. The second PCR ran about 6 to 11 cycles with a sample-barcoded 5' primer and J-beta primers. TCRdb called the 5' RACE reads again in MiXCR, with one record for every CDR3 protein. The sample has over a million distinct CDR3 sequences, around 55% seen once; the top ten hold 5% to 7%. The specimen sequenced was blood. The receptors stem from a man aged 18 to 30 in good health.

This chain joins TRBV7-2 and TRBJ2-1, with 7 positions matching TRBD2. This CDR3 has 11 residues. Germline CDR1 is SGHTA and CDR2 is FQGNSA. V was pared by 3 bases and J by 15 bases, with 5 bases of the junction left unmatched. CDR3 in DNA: TGTGCCAGCAGCTTGGTTAGCGGGCCGTTCTTC. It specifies CASSLVSGPFF. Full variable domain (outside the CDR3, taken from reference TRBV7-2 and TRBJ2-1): GAGVSQSPSNKVTEKGKDVELRCDPISGHTALYWYRQSLGQGLEFLIYFQGNSAPDKSGLPSDRFSAERTGGSVSTLTIQRTQQEDSAVYLCASSLVSGPFFGPGTRLTVL.

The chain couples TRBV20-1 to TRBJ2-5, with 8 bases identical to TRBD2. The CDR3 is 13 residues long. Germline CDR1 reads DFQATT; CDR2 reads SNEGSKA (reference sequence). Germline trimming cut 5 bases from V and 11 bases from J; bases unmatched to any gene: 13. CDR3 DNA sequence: TGCAGTGCTCCCGGGACTAGGCGGGATGAGCAGTACTTC. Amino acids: CSAPGTRRDEQYF.

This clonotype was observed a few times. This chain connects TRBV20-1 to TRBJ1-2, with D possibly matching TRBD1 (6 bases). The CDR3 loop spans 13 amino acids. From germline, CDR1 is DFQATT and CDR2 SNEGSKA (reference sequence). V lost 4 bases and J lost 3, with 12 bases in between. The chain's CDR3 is CSAIRQVDYGYTF. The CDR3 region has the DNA TGCAGTGCTATAAGACAGGTGGACTATGGCTACACCTTC.

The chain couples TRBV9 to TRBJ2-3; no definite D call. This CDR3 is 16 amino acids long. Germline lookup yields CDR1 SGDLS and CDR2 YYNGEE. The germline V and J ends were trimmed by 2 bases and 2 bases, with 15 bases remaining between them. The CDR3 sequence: CASSVSPGTYTDTQYF. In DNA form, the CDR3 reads TGTGCCAGCAGCGTGTCCCCAGGTACCTACACAGATACGCAGTATTTT.

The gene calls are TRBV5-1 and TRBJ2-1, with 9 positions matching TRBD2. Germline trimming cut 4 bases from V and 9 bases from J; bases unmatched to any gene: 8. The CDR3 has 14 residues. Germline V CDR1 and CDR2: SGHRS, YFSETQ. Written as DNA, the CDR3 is TGCGCCAGCAGCGTCGCTAGCGGGGCGGCTGAGCAGTTCTTC. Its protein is CASSVASGAAEQFF.

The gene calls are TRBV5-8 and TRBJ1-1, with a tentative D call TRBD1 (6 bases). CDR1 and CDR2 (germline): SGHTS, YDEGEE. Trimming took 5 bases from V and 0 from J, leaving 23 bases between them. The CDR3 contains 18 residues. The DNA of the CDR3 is TGTGCCAGCAGATATTCCCCCGGGACACAACCCATGAACACTGAAGCTTTCTTT. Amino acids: CASRYSPGTQPMNTEAFF.

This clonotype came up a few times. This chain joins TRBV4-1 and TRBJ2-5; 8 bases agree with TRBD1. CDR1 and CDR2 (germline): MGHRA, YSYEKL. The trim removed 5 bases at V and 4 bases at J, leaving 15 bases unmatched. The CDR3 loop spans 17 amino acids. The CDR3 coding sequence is TGCGCCAGCAGCAGATTTCCCGCCCAAGGGACAGGAGAGACCCAGTACTTC. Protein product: CASSRFPAQGTGETQYF.

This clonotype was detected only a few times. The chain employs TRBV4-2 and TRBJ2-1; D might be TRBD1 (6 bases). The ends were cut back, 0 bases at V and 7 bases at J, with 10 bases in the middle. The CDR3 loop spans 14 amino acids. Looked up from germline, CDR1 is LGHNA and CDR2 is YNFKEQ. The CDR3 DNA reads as TGTGCCAGCAGCCAAGAGAAGGGGACAAATGAGCAGTTCTTC. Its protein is CASSQEKGTNEQFF.

CDR3 coding DNA: TGTGCCAGCAGTTTAGGCCCCGGGGACAGGGGCATGAACACTGAAGCTTTCTTT. Translating gives CASSLGPGDRGMNTEAFF. This chain connects TRBV12-3 or TRBV12-4 to TRBJ1-1, with 10 nucleotides matching TRBD1. Trimming removed 1 base from V and 0 bases from J; junction bases left unmatched: 8. The CDR3 runs 18 residues.

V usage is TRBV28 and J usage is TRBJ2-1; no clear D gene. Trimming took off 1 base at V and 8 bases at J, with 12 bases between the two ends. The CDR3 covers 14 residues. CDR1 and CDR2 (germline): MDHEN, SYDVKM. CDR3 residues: CASSLSGGLDEQFF. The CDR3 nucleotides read TGTGCCAGCAGTTTATCGGGCGGTCTAGATGAGCAGTTCTTC.